This TCR beta chain was recovered during a study of human T cells and chemical hapten exposure. Looking at the study overall: Weekly administration of diphenylcyclopropenone to the scalp of patients continued throughout the approximately 23-week study. Study-level points and caveats: As patch test score rose, PT1 expanded TCR counts tended to rise as well.

For this clonotype: No antigen is known for it. This may stem from a read error, because a much larger clone lies one nucleotide away. A read error is likely, as this CDR3 ends without the conserved phenylalanine or tryptophan.

TCRdb itself ran the RACE reads through MiXCR, one entry per CDR3 protein. The sample shows under 90,000 distinct CDR3 sequences, about 8.9% of them seen only once. As to time point: pre-sensitization, week 0. Treatment indicated: therapeutic diphenylcyclopropenone sensitization with weekly scalp DPC. Non-pregnant alopecia patients aged 18 to 70, suitable for DPC therapy. The source was whole blood, collected in connection with sensitization to the hapten diphenylcyclopropenone (DPC). The source is a woman aged 40 to 50 with alopecia areata. Some clones in this sample may be carry-over from other donors' samples.

The CDR3 region is CASSVRQANTEAFY. The CDR3 nucleotides read TGTGCCAGCAGCGTCAGACAGGCTAACACTGAAGCTTTCTAT. V usage is TRBV7-2 and J usage is TRBJ1-1; D possibly corresponds to TRBD1 (6 bases). The CDR3 consists of 14 residues. CDR1 and CDR2 (germline): SGHTA, FQGNSA. The ends were cut back, 5 bases at V and 2 bases at J, with 12 bases in the middle.